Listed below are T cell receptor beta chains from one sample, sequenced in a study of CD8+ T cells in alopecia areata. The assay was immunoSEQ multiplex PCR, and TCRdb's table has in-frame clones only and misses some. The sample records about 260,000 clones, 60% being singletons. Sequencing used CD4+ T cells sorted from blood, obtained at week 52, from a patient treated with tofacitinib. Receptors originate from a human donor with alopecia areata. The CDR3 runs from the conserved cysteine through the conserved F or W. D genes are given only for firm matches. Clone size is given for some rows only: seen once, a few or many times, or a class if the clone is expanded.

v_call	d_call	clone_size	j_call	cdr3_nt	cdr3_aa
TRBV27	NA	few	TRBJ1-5	TGTGCCAGCAGTCCCCACAACTGGGGGGACAATCAGCCCCAGCATTTT	CASSPHNWGDNQPQHF
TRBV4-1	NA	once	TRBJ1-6	TGCGCCAGCAGCCAAGAGGGATCACCCCTCCACTTT	CASSQEGSPLHF
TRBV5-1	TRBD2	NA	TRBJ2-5	TGCGCCAGCAGCTTGGAATCCAGCGGGGGGGAGACCCAGTACTTC	CASSLESSGGETQYF
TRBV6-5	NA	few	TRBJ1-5	TGTGCCAGCAGTTACGGGCCAAATCAGCCCCAGCATTTT	CASSYGPNQPQHF
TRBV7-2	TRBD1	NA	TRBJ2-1	TGTGCCAGCAGCAGGACAGGGAACAATGAGCAGTTCTTC	CASSRTGNNEQFF
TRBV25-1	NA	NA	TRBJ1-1	TGTGCCAGCAGTGACCGAATGAACACTGAAGCTTTCTTT	CASSDRMNTEAFF
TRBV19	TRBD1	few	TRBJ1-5	TGTGCCAGTCGACCCCGGACAGGGTTTAGCAATCAGCCCCAGCATTTT	CASRPRTGFSNQPQHF
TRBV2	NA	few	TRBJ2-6	TGTGCCACTCCCAAGACTGGGGCCAACGTCCTGACTTTC	CATPKTGANVLTF
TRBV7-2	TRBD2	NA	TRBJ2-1	TGTGCCAGCAGCTCGGGGGGGTCCAGCTCCTACAATGAGCAGTTCTTC	CASSSGGSSSYNEQFF
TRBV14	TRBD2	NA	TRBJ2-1	TGTGCCAGCAGCCCACTCGGGGGGGGCTACAATGAGCAGTTCTTC	CASSPLGGGYNEQFF
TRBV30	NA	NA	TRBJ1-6	TGTGCCTGGAGTGTAAACAGGGTAGTTTATTCACCCCTCCACTTT	CAWSVNRVVYSPLHF
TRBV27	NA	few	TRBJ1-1	TGTGCCAGCAGTCCCTGGGGGGTGAACACTGAAGCTTTCTTT	CASSPWGVNTEAFF
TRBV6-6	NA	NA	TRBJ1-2	TGTGCCGTCGGGCAGGGCTACACCTTC	CAVGQGYTF
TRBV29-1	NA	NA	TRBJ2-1	TGCAGCGTTGATTCGCGGTCAGGAGAATTTTACAATGAGCAGTTCTTC	CSVDSRSGEFYNEQFF
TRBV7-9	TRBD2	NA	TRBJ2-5	TGTGCCAGCAGCTATGGGACTAGCGAGGAGACCCAGTACTTC	CASSYGTSEETQYF
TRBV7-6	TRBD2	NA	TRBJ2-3	TGTGCCAGCAGCTCGAGGCGGCTAGCGGGGGTCACAGATACGCAGTATTTT	CASSSRRLAGVTDTQYF
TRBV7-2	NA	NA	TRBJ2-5	TGTGCCAGCAGTCTTACCCCAGGGTACCAAGAGACCCAGTACTTC	CASSLTPGYQETQYF
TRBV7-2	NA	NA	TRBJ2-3	TGTGCCAGCAGCTTATGGGGGCCGAGCACAGATACGCAGTATTTT	CASSLWGPSTDTQYF
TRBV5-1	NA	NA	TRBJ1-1	TGCGCCAGCAGCTTGGTAGGGGAGCGAGAAGCTTTCTTT	CASSLVGEREAFF
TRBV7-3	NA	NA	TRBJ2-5	TGTGCCAGCAGCTTAAGTTTGGGGGAGACCCAGTACTTC	CASSLSLGETQYF
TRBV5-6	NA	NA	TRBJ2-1	TGTGCCAGCAGCTTGACGTTGTTCAATGAGCAGTTCTTC	CASSLTLFNEQFF
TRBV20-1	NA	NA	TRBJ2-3	TGCAGTGCTAAGACAGCAGATACGCAGTATTTT	CSAKTADTQYF
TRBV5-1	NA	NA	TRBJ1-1	TGCGCCAGCAGCCCGACAGTTTTGTCTGAAGCTTTCTTT	CASSPTVLSEAFF
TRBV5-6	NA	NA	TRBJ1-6	TGTGCCAGCAGCTTGGTTAACAAAAATAATTCACCCCTCCACTTT	CASSLVNKNNSPLHF
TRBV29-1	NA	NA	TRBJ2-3	TGCAGCGCCAGACCCTCCGGCACAGATACGCAGTATTTT	CSARPSGTDTQYF
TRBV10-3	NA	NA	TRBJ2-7	TGTGCCATCAGTGAGTCCACCGACGGCTCCTACGAGCAGTACTTC	CAISESTDGSYEQYF
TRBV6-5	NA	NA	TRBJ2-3	TGTGCCAGCAGTTCAACAGTTCGCACAGATACGCAGTATTTT	CASSSTVRTDTQYF
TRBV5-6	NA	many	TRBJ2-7	TGTGCCAGCAGCCTGGGGACGGGCTACGAGCAGTACTTC	CASSLGTGYEQYF
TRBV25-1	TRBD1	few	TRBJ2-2	TGTGCCAGCAGGTCATCAGGGGGCTCAGTCGGGGAGCTGTTTTTT	CASRSSGGSVGELFF
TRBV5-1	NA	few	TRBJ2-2	TGCGCCAGCAGCTTGGTTAGCGGAAACACCGGGGAGCTGTTTTTT	CASSLVSGNTGELFF
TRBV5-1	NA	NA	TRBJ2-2	TGCGCCAGCTTTAAACGGGAAACCGGGGAGCTGTTTTTT	CASFKRETGELFF
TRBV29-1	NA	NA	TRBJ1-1	TGCAGCGTTGGGGGCGCGGCAGCTTTCTTT	CSVGGAAAFF
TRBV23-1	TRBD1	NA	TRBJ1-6	TGCGCCAGCGGACAGGGGGGTTCACCCCTCCACTTT	CASGQGGSPLHF
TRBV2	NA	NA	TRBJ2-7	TGTGCCAGCAGTGACGTTACCTACGTAGACGAGCAGTACTTC	CASSDVTYVDEQYF
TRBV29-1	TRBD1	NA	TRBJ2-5	TGCAGCGTTGGGGGACAGGGGAACAACTTC	CSVGGQGNNF
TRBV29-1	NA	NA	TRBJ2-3	TGCAGCGCCATAGCGGCGGGGCTTACAGATACGCAGTATTTT	CSAIAAGLTDTQYF
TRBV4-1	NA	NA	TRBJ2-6	TGCGCCAGCAGCCAATTTTCCTCTGGGGCCAACGTCCTGACTTTC	CASSQFSSGANVLTF
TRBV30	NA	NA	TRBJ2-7	TGTGCCTGGAGTGTACGGCCTTACGAGCAGTACTTC	CAWSVRPYEQYF
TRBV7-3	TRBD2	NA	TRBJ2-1	TGTGCCAGCAGCTATCTAGCGGATGAGCAGTTCTTC	CASSYLADEQFF